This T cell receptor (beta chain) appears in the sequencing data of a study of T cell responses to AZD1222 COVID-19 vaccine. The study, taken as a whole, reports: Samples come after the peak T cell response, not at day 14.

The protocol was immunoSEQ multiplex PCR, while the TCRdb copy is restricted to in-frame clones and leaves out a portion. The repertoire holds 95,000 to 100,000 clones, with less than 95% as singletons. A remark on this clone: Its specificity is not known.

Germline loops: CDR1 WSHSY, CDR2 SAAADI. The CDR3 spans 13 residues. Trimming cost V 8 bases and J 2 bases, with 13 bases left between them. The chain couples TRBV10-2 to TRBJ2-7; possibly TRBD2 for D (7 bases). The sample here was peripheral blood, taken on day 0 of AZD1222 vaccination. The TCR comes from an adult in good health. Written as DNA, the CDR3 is TGCGCCAGCGGGAGGGGGGTCCCCTACGAGCAGTACTTC. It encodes CASGRGVPYEQYF.